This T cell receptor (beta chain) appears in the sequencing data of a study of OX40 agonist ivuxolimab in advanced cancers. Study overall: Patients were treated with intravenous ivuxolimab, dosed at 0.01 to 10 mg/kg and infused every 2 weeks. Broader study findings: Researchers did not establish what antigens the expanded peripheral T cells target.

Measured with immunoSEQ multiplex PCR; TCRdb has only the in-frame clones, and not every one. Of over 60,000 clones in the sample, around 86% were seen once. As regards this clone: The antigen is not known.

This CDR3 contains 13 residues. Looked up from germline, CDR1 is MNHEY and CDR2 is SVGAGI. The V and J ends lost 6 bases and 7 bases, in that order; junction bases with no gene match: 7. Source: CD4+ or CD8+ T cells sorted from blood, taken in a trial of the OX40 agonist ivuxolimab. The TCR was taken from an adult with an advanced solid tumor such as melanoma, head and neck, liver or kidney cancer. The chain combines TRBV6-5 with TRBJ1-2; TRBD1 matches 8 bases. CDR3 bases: TGTGCCAGCAGGACAGGGGTTGCCCCTGGCTACACCTTC. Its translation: CASRTGVAPGYTF.